A selection of T cell receptor beta chains follows, all from one sample in a study of regulatory T cells in long-lasting Graves disease. Via MiXCR, TCRdb re-called the multiplex PCR reads, giving one row per CDR3 protein. The sample lists 250,000 to 300,000 distinct CDR3 sequences, 20% to 25% occurring once. The material was peripheral blood mononuclear cells (PBMCs), obtained when the disease was refractory, from a patient treated with antithyroid drugs. The receptors were sampled from a female donor with Graves disease. CDR3s include the opening cysteine and the closing phenylalanine or tryptophan. The order of the fields is J gene, D gene, clone size, V gene, CDR3 protein, CDR3 DNA. D genes are given only for firm matches. A clone size is listed for some rows: how often the clone was seen (once, few, many), or a class if it is expanded.

J: TRBJ1-5
D: .
size: few
V: TRBV20-1
CDR3: CSARPGTGNQPQHF
DNA: TGCAGTGCTAGGCCCGGGACGGGGAATCAGCCCCAGCATTTT

J: TRBJ2-5
D: .
size: many
V: TRBV24-1
CDR3: CATSDLKEQETQYF
DNA: TGTGCCACCAGTGATTTGAAAGAACAAGAGACCCAGTACTTC

J: TRBJ1-1
D: .
size: .
V: TRBV6-5
CDR3: CASSYSGKGNTEAFF
DNA: TGTGCCAGCAGTTACTCGGGGAAGGGTAACACTGAAGCTTTCTTT

J: TRBJ1-2
D: .
size: many
V: TRBV4-3
CDR3: CASSLTDDYGYTF
DNA: TGCGCCAGCAGCCTGACAGATGACTATGGCTACACCTTC

J: TRBJ2-1
D: .
size: few
V: TRBV28
CDR3: CASTSTGTYNEQFF
DNA: TGTGCCAGCACATCCACAGGGACCTACAATGAGCAGTTCTTC

J: TRBJ1-2
D: .
size: many
V: TRBV5-5
CDR3: CASSTGGGSPNYGYTF
DNA: TGTGCCAGCAGCACCGGGGGGGGTTCACCTAACTATGGCTACACCTTC

J: TRBJ2-5
D: TRBD2
size: .
V: TRBV20-1
CDR3: CSASRGLAEETQYF
DNA: TGCAGTGCTAGTAGGGGACTAGCGGAAGAGACCCAGTACTTC

J: TRBJ2-5
D: .
size: many
V: TRBV30
CDR3: CAWSPSAKTQYF
DNA: TGTGCCTGGAGTCCCTCAGCAAAGACCCAGTACTTC

J: TRBJ2-3
D: TRBD2
size: few
V: TRBV7-2
CDR3: CASSKALAGVLDTQYF
DNA: TGTGCCAGCAGCAAAGCCCTAGCGGGAGTTTTAGATACGCAGTATTTT

J: TRBJ1-4
D: TRBD1
size: .
V: TRBV15
CDR3: CATSPRTGTDEKLFF
DNA: TGTGCCACCAGCCCCCGAACCGGGACAGATGAAAAACTGTTTTTT

J: TRBJ2-1
D: .
size: .
V: TRBV27
CDR3: CASSRSAGQNEQFF
DNA: TGTGCCAGCAGCAGGTCTGCGGGACAGAATGAGCAGTTCTTC

J: TRBJ1-2
D: TRBD1
size: .
V: TRBV4-2
CDR3: CASSQDSEGARGYTF
DNA: TGTGCCAGCAGCCAAGATTCGGAGGGGGCGAGAGGCTACACCTTC

J: TRBJ1-2
D: .
size: many
V: TRBV28
CDR3: CASRDKGYGYTF
DNA: TGTGCCAGCAGGGACAAGGGGTATGGCTACACCTTC

J: TRBJ2-7
D: .
size: few
V: TRBV30
CDR3: CAWSNSYEQYF
DNA: TGTGCCTGGAGTAACAGCTACGAGCAGTACTTC

J: TRBJ2-7
D: .
size: many
V: TRBV7-8
CDR3: CASSLGPSGEQYF
DNA: TGTGCCAGCAGCTTAGGTCCATCCGGCGAGCAGTACTTC

J: TRBJ2-5
D: TRBD1
size: .
V: TRBV4-3
CDR3: CASSHTGGRGETQYF
DNA: TGCGCCAGCAGCCATACAGGGGGCCGAGGAGAGACCCAGTACTTC

J: TRBJ1-5
D: .
size: many
V: TRBV6-1
CDR3: CASSQEFYSQPQHF
DNA: TGTGCCAGCAGTCAGGAATTTTATAGTCAGCCCCAGCATTTT

J: TRBJ2-5
D: .
size: .
V: TRBV19
CDR3: CASSTRGAAETQYF
DNA: TGTGCCAGTTCCACCCGGGGGGCAGCGGAGACCCAGTACTTC

J: TRBJ2-7
D: TRBD2
size: many
V: TRBV6-1
CDR3: CASSPLAGYSYEQYF
DNA: TGTGCCAGCAGTCCACTAGCGGGCTACTCCTACGAGCAGTACTTC

J: TRBJ1-5
D: .
size: .
V: TRBV4-2
CDR3: CASSQDGNLYQPQHF
DNA: TGTGCCAGCAGCCAAGACGGGAACCTTTATCAGCCCCAGCATTTT

J: TRBJ1-2
D: .
size: .
V: TRBV30
CDR3: CAWRLGARGYTF
DNA: TGTGCCTGGAGACTAGGGGCCCGAGGCTACACCTTC

J: TRBJ2-1
D: TRBD2
size: .
V: TRBV5-1
CDR3: CASSLVVSGAYNEQFF
DNA: TGCGCCAGCAGCTTGGTGGTTAGCGGGGCATACAATGAGCAGTTCTTC

J: TRBJ2-6
D: .
size: once
V: TRBV7-9
CDR3: CASSLYRVNPGANVLTF
DNA: TGTGCCAGCAGCTTATACAGGGTAAACCCTGGGGCCAACGTCCTGACTTTC

J: TRBJ1-2
D: .
size: few
V: TRBV7-9
CDR3: CASSYRDRYGYTF
DNA: TGTGCCAGCAGCTACAGGGACCGCTATGGCTACACCTTC

J: TRBJ1-4
D: .
size: few
V: TRBV6-5
CDR3: CASSWGAANEKLFF
DNA: TGTGCCAGCAGTTGGGGGGCGGCTAATGAAAAACTGTTTTTT

J: TRBJ2-7
D: TRBD2
size: few
V: TRBV15
CDR3: CATSREAGDSYEQYF
DNA: TGTGCCACCAGCAGAGAAGCGGGAGATTCCTACGAGCAGTACTTC

J: TRBJ2-1
D: .
size: .
V: TRBV24-1
CDR3: CATSSGRGVEHYNEQFF
DNA: TGTGCCACCAGTTCTGGGCGGGGAGTAGAGCACTACAATGAGCAGTTCTTC

J: TRBJ2-3
D: TRBD2
size: many
V: TRBV7-2
CDR3: CASSRGTSGRSGGTQYF
DNA: TGTGCCAGCAGCCGCGGGACTAGCGGGAGATCGGGGGGTACGCAGTATTTT

J: TRBJ2-5
D: .
size: few
V: TRBV14
CDR3: CASSQAWGRLQYF
DNA: TGTGCCAGCAGCCAAGCATGGGGACGGCTCCAGTACTTC

J: TRBJ2-1
D: .
size: .
V: TRBV20-1
CDR3: CSASNPGLEYNEQFF
DNA: TGCAGTGCGAGTAACCCGGGACTCGAGTACAATGAGCAGTTCTTC

J: TRBJ1-5
D: TRBD1
size: few
V: TRBV28
CDR3: CASRADRVNQPQHF
DNA: TGTGCCAGCAGGGCCGACAGGGTAAATCAGCCCCAGCATTTT

J: TRBJ1-4
D: TRBD1
size: many
V: TRBV11-2
CDR3: CASSSEGQTNEKLFF
DNA: TGTGCCAGCAGCAGCGAGGGACAGACAAATGAAAAACTGTTTTTT

J: TRBJ2-2
D: TRBD2
size: .
V: TRBV5-1
CDR3: CASSPGASGANTGELFF
DNA: TGCGCCAGCAGCCCGGGGGCTAGCGGGGCAAACACCGGGGAGCTGTTTTTT

J: TRBJ2-7
D: .
size: .
V: TRBV15
CDR3: CATSPHAATYEQYF
DNA: TGTGCCACCAGCCCCCATGCGGCCACCTACGAGCAGTACTTC

J: TRBJ2-5
D: .
size: few
V: TRBV7-2
CDR3: CASSLEGWVRYF
DNA: TGTGCCAGCAGCTTAGAGGGCTGGGTCCGTTACTTC

J: TRBJ2-4
D: TRBD1
size: .
V: TRBV28
CDR3: CASRETGEVNIQYF
DNA: TGTGCCAGCAGGGAGACAGGGGAAGTAAACATTCAGTACTTC

J: TRBJ1-5
D: .
size: .
V: TRBV20-1
CDR3: CSASPYRGREREKGGNQPQHF
DNA: TGCAGTGCTAGTCCCTATCGGGGCAGGGAAAGGGAGAAGGGAGGCAATCAGCCCCAGCATTTT

J: TRBJ1-2
D: TRBD1
size: .
V: TRBV4-3
CDR3: CASSQDRFDRADGYTF
DNA: TGCGCCAGCAGCCAAGATAGGTTTGACAGGGCCGATGGCTACACCTTC

J: TRBJ1-3
D: .
size: .
V: TRBV6-6
CDR3: CASSYSGGTGNTIYF
DNA: TGTGCCAGCAGTTACTCGGGGGGGACGGGAAACACCATATATTTT

J: TRBJ1-1
D: TRBD1
size: few
V: TRBV18
CDR3: CASSPGTGRVTEAFF
DNA: TGTGCCAGCTCACCTGGGACAGGGCGGGTAACTGAAGCTTTCTTT

J: TRBJ2-2
D: TRBD1
size: .
V: TRBV11-1
CDR3: CASSPVPGQGLVAGELFF
DNA: TGTGCCAGCAGCCCCGTCCCGGGACAGGGGTTGGTCGCCGGGGAGCTGTTTTTT

J: TRBJ2-1
D: .
size: .
V: TRBV27
CDR3: CASKLGGISSYNEQFF
DNA: TGTGCCAGCAAACTTGGCGGGATCAGCTCCTACAATGAGCAGTTCTTC

J: TRBJ1-2
D: .
size: few
V: TRBV6-1
CDR3: CASSLSTDGYTF
DNA: TGTGCCAGCAGTCTCTCGACGGATGGCTACACCTTC

J: TRBJ2-5
D: .
size: many
V: TRBV12-3/TRBV12-4
CDR3: CASSRQVGGETQYF
DNA: TGTGCCAGCAGTCGACAGGTGGGGGGGGAGACCCAGTACTTC

J: TRBJ2-3
D: .
size: .
V: TRBV9
CDR3: CASSVGDSTDTQYF
DNA: TGTGCCAGCAGCGTAGGGGACTCCACAGATACGCAGTATTTT

J: TRBJ2-7
D: .
size: many
V: TRBV28
CDR3: CASSLDQNYEQYF
DNA: TGTGCCAGCAGTTTAGATCAAAATTACGAGCAGTACTTC